One and the same sample provided the 28 T cell receptor beta chains below, sequenced in a study of T cell responses to AZD1222 COVID-19 vaccine. Data came from immunoSEQ multiplex PCR; TCRdb stores just in-frame clones and leaves some out. The sample contains tens of thousands of clones, 85% of which appear only once. The specimen comprised peripheral blood, sampled on day 0 of AZD1222 vaccination. Source of these receptors: an adult in good health.

The chain employs TRBV5-1 and TRBJ1-2; D unresolved. Germline values: CDR1 SGHRS, CDR2 YFSETQ. This CDR3 is built from 14 residues. V was shortened by 4 bases and J by 4 bases, with 14 bases between the two germline ends. The CDR3 DNA reads TGCGCCAGCAGCAAAGAGGAAGACGGCTATGGCTACACCTTC. As protein: CASSKEEDGYGYTF.

This chain uses TRBV7-9 with TRBJ2-7; D perhaps matches TRBD2 (5 bases). V was cut by 5 bases and J by 7 bases, with 15 bases left in between. From germline, CDR1 is SEHNR and CDR2 FQNEAQ (reference sequence). The CDR3 contains 13 residues. The CDR3: CASSPLDPGEQYF. Here the CDR3 DNA reads TGTGCCAGCAGCCCACTGGACCCGGGGGAGCAGTACTTC.

For the CDR3, the DNA is TGTGCCAGCAGCTTAACGGTTGGTGAATACGAGCAGTACTTC. It specifies CASSLTVGEYEQYF. The chain recombines TRBV7-9 with TRBJ2-7; D unresolved. The germline V gene has CDR1 SEHNR and CDR2 FQNEAQ (reference sequence). With 2 bases removed from V and 4 bases from J, the gap between germline ends came to 12 bases. CDR3 length equals 14 residues.

The CDR3 is CASSWPPGQGSYEQYF. The CDR3 nucleotides are TGCGCCAGCAGCTGGCCTCCGGGACAGGGTTCCTACGAGCAGTACTTC. The chain employs TRBV5-1 and TRBJ2-7; TRBD1 aligns across 9 bases. There are 16 residues in the CDR3. Per germline, CDR1 SGHRS and CDR2 YFSETQ. J lost 1 base, V lost 3 bases, and 8 bases had no gene match.

The chain carries TRBV6-5 and TRBJ1-1, with 9 bases identical to TRBD1. The CDR3 is made up of 15 amino acids. Trimming removed 6 bases from V and 1 base from J; junction bases left unmatched: 6. CDR1 MNHEY and CDR2 SVGAGI come from the germline V gene. The CDR3 loop is CASRRTGERNTEAFF. The DNA for the CDR3 is TGTGCCAGCAGACGGACAGGGGAACGGAACACTGAAGCTTTCTTT.

This clone was detected only once. The chain uses TRBV5-4 and TRBJ1-1, with D hard to call. Trimming pared 3 bases from V and 1 base from J, leaving 4 bases between. CDR1 is SGHNT, CDR2 YYREEE, per germline (reference sequence). This CDR3 is built from 12 residues. CDR3 sequence: CASSSSNTEAFF. The DNA of the CDR3 is TGTGCCAGCAGCTCCTCGAACACTGAAGCTTTCTTT.

The chain uses TRBV30 and TRBJ1-5; 8 nucleotides align to TRBD1. The CDR3 has 14 residues. The V segment lost 1 base and the J segment 6 bases; nucleotides outside the gene matches: 5. Germline V gene lookup returns CDR1 GTSNPN and CDR2 SVGIG (reference sequence). The CDR3 region is CAWSGQGASQPQHF. The CDR3 DNA reads as TGTGCCTGGAGTGGGCAGGGGGCCAGTCAGCCCCAGCATTTT.

By sample share, this clone is medium-sized. The chain employs TRBV6-5 and TRBJ2-1; 9 bases align to TRBD2. This CDR3 has 15 residues. Germline CDR1 MNHEY, CDR2 SVGAGI. The V and J ends lost 11 bases and 7 bases, in that order; junction bases with no gene match: 15. CDR3 in amino acids: CAYGQSSGIANEQFF. The CDR3, as DNA: TGTGCCTACGGTCAGTCTAGCGGGATAGCGAATGAGCAGTTCTTC.

This chain joins TRBV13 and TRBJ2-1, with 11 nucleotides matching TRBD2. V dropped 4 bases and J dropped 4; count of bases not matched to a gene: 6. The CDR3 has 16 amino acids. From germline, CDR1 is PRHDT and CDR2 FYEKMQ (reference sequence). CDR3 in amino acids: CASSSLGTSGYNEQFF. The CDR3 nucleotides read TGTGCCAGCAGCTCCTTAGGGACTAGCGGATACAATGAGCAGTTCTTC. The whole variable domain, remainder taken from reference TRBV13 and TRBJ2-1, is AAGVIQSPRHLIKEKRETATLKCYPIPRHDTVYWYQQGPGQDPQFLISFYEKMQSDKGSIPDRFSAQQFSDYHSELNMSSLELGDSALYFCASSSLGTSGYNEQFFGPGTRLTVL.

This chain joins TRBV19 and TRBJ2-1; 9 bases fit TRBD2. CDR3 size: 12 residues. J gave up 8 bases and V 10 bases, and 6 bases lay outside the gene matches. In germline, CDR1 is LNHDA, CDR2 SQIVND (reference sequence). The CDR3 here is CATGLAVYEQFF. The DNA for the CDR3 is TGTGCCACGGGACTAGCAGTCTATGAGCAGTTCTTC. Supplemented by reference TRBV19 and TRBJ2-1, the full variable domain reads DGGITQSPKYLFRKEGQNVTLSCEQNLNHDAMYWYRQDPGQGLRLIYYSQIVNDFQKGDIAEGYSVSREKKESFPLTVTSAQKNPTAFYLCATGLAVYEQFFGPGTRLTVL.

V usage is TRBV4-1 and J usage is TRBJ1-1; TRBD1 might be the D (5 bases). Trimming stripped 3 bases from V and 3 bases from J, with 11 bases between. Per germline, CDR1 MGHRA and CDR2 YSYEKL. This CDR3 has 14 residues. The DNA for the CDR3 is TGCGCCAGCAGCCAGTGGGACGGGTACACTGAAGCTTTCTTT. Translating it yields CASSQWDGYTEAFF.

This clone was seen a few times. The V call is TRBV6-6, the J call TRBJ2-3, with D unclear. Germline V CDR1 and CDR2: MNHNY, SVGAGI (reference sequence). This CDR3 contains 14 residues. The germline V and J ends were trimmed by 7 bases and 1 base, with 12 bases remaining between them. CDR3 sequence reads: CASTFTDGTDTQYF. CDR3 in DNA: TGTGCCAGCACCTTTACGGACGGCACAGATACGCAGTATTTT.

The chain couples TRBV4-1 to TRBJ1-5; 9 bases align to TRBD1. The CDR3 has 17 residues. V lost 0 bases and J lost 6; bases outside the gene matches: 9. Germline V gene data show CDR1 as MGHRA and CDR2 as YSYEKL. The DNA for the CDR3 is TGCGCCAGCAGCCAAGACTTTAACAGGGGGCCGGGTCAGCCCCAGCATTTT. It codes for CASSQDFNRGPGQPQHF.

V usage is TRBV2 and J usage is TRBJ2-2; TRBD1 matches at 9 bases. The CDR3 is made up of 15 amino acids. J gave up 4 bases and V 7 bases, and 7 bases lay outside the gene matches. Per germline, CDR1 SNHLY and CDR2 FYNNEI. In DNA, the CDR3 is TGTGCCAGCACTCCGACAGGGGGAGGCACCGGGGAGCTGTTTTTT. Its protein is CASTPTGGGTGELFF.

The V gene is TRBV11-2, the J gene TRBJ2-7, with TRBD2 matching 8 bases. The CDR3 sequence is 16 residues long. Germline-derived CDR1 and CDR2 are SGHAT and FQNNGV. Trimming cost V 2 bases and J 0 bases; bases outside gene matches: 6. The CDR3 loop reads CASSLTETSVSYEQYF. The CDR3 DNA reads as TGTGCCAGCAGCTTAACTGAGACTAGCGTCTCCTACGAGCAGTACTTC. Looking up the rest from reference TRBV11-2 and TRBJ2-7 gives the full variable domain: EAGVAQSPRYKIIEKRQSVAFWCNPISGHATLYWYQQILGQGPKLLIQFQNNGVVDDSQLPKDRFSAERLKGVDSTLKIQPAKLEDSAVYLCASSLTETSVSYEQYFGPGTRLTVT.

The V gene is TRBV5-8, the J gene TRBJ1-2, with D perhaps TRBD1 (5 bases). CDR1 is SGHTS and CDR2 is YDEGEE in the germline V gene. The CDR3 contains 14 residues. With 0 bases removed from V and 2 bases from J, the gap between germline ends came to 8 bases. The CDR3 reads CASSLGGSNYGYTF. The CDR3 nucleotides read TGTGCCAGCAGCTTGGGGGGGTCCAACTATGGCTACACCTTC. Complete variable domain (other parts from reference TRBV5-8 and TRBJ1-2): EAGVTQSPTHLIKTRGQQATLRCSPISGHTSVYWYQQALGLGLQFLLWYDEGEERNRGNFPPRFSGRQFPNYSSELNVNALELEDSALYLCASSLGGSNYGYTFGSGTRLTVV.

The chain joins TRBV5-6 to TRBJ1-2; TRBD1 matches at 9 bases. Germline CDR1 is SGHDT and CDR2 is YYEEEE. The CDR3 runs to 14 residues. Trimming removed 0 bases from V and 8 bases from J; junction bases left unmatched: 5. Here the CDR3 reads CASSLVDRGNGYTF. The CDR3 DNA sequence: TGTGCCAGCAGCTTGGTGGACAGGGGTAACGGCTACACCTTC.

The rearrangement links TRBV10-2 to TRBJ1-2; no clear D. This CDR3 has 13 residues. CDR1 and CDR2 (germline): WSHSY, SAAADI. V was pared by 5 bases and J by 4 bases, with 11 bases between. This chain's CDR3 is CASSIQAFYGYTF. The CDR3 region has the DNA TGCGCCAGCAGTATTCAGGCCTTCTATGGCTACACCTTC.

For the CDR3, the DNA is TGCGCCAGCAGCTTGGCCCCGCAATACTTAGATGGCTACACCTTC. It is translated as CASSLAPQYLDGYTF. The J gene is TRBJ1-2, the V gene TRBV5-1, with D uncertain. The V end lost 0 bases, the J end lost 6 bases, and 15 bases lay between the germline ends. The germline V gene encodes CDR1 SGHRS and CDR2 YFSETQ. The CDR3 is 15 residues long.

Written as DNA, the CDR3 is TGTGCCAGTAGTATGGACCTAGGTTCGATCGACGAGCAGTACTTC. Translating it yields CASSMDLGSIDEQYF. The chain couples TRBV19 to TRBJ2-7, with no clear D. This CDR3 has 15 residues. Germline V lookup: CDR1 LNHDA, CDR2 SQIVND (reference sequence). V shed 3 bases and J shed 5 bases, with 17 bases lying between them.

This clone was detected only once. V is TRBV30 and J is TRBJ2-1; D might be TRBD2 (6 bases). Germline CDR1 is GTSNPN and CDR2 is SVGIG (reference sequence). The CDR3 sequence is 11 residues long. The CDR3 region has the DNA TGTTCGGTAGCGGTATACAATGAGCAGTTCTTC. Translated: CSVAVYNEQFF. The entire variable domain, with the rest obtained from reference TRBV30 and TRBJ2-1, is as follows: SQTIHQWPATLVQPVGSPLSLECTVEGTSNPNLYWYRQAAGRGLQLLFYSVGIGQISSEVPQNLSASRPQDRQFILSSKKLLLSDSGFYLCSVAVYNEQFFGPGTRLTVL.

The chain combines TRBV6-5 with TRBJ2-1, with a possible D match to TRBD1 (5 bases). The CDR3 has 15 residues. Germline loops: CDR1 MNHEY, CDR2 SVGAGI. Trimming removed 5 bases from V and 5 bases from J, with 16 bases in between. The CDR3: CASSRRATTDNEQFF. Written as DNA, the CDR3 is TGTGCCAGCAGTCGCAGGGCCACTACCGACAATGAGCAGTTCTTC.

The chain is built from TRBV10-3 and TRBJ2-3; 10 nucleotides match TRBD2. The CDR3 contains 14 residues. Germline V gives CDR1 ENHRY, CDR2 SYGVKD. With V trimmed by 5 bases and J by 5 bases, 4 bases remained unmatched. The CDR3 loop is CAISSGGAVDTQYF. As DNA, the CDR3 is TGTGCCATCAGTAGCGGGGGGGCCGTAGATACGCAGTATTTT.

The rearrangement links TRBV7-9 to TRBJ2-5; D call uncertain. The CDR3 length is 12 residues. Looked up from germline, CDR1 is SEHNR and CDR2 is FQNEAQ (reference sequence). With 4 bases removed from V and 7 bases from J, the gap between germline ends came to 10 bases. The CDR3 DNA sequence: TGTGCCAGCAGCTGGCGACGAGGGACCCAGTACTTC. This translates into CASSWRRGTQYF.

This chain uses TRBV11-3 with TRBJ1-1, with 9 bases lining up with TRBD1. The CDR3 has 14 residues. V shed 5 bases and J 4 bases; nucleotides not matched to a gene: 5. The germline V gene has CDR1 SGHNT and CDR2 YENEEA. As DNA, the CDR3 is TGTGCCAGCAGCCCGACAGGGGGGAGCACTGAAGCTTTCTTT. Translating gives CASSPTGGSTEAFF.

This chain joins TRBV5-1 and TRBJ1-2, with 10 bases matching TRBD1. J lost 7 bases, V lost 4 bases, and 7 bases had no gene match. Germline V gene lookup returns CDR1 SGHRS and CDR2 YFSETQ. This CDR3 contains 14 residues. CDR3: CASSLATGGGGYTF. CDR3 sequence (DNA): TGCGCCAGCAGCCTCGCGACAGGGGGCGGTGGCTACACCTTC.

This clone appeared once. The rearrangement links TRBV19 to TRBJ2-3; D gene unclear. Per germline, CDR1 LNHDA and CDR2 SQIVND (reference sequence). This CDR3 contains 14 residues. Trimming pared 1 base from V and 1 base from J, leaving 6 bases between. For the CDR3, the DNA is TGTGCCAGTAGTATAGTACCTGGCACAGATACGCAGTATTTT. This codes for CASSIVPGTDTQYF.

The chain employs TRBV18 and TRBJ2-7; D is perhaps TRBD1 (6 bases). Germline CDR1 and CDR2: KGHSH and LQKENI. This CDR3 comprises 14 residues. Trimming pared 5 bases from V and 3 bases from J, leaving 14 bases between. CDR3 protein: CASSYAAGDYEQYF. As DNA, the CDR3 is TGTGCCAGCTCATACGCGGCAGGGGACTACGAGCAGTACTTC.